This record covers a single T cell receptor (beta chain). Its antigen is as yet unknown. With 7 bases clipped from V and 3 bases from J, the junction kept 2 bases outside the gene matches. The germline gives CDR1 SGHRS, CDR2 YFSETQ. This CDR3 has 12 amino acids. The data were taken from a study of CD8 T cells in Susac syndrome. TCR beta was sequenced from blood CD8+ and CD4+ T cells. The CD8+ and CD4+ T cells were isolated magnetically using a negative isolation approach, whereas the TEMRA cells were enriched by FACS. The RNA input was roughly 0.5 to 1 ug, and it was reverse transcribed with random hexamers. TCRdb fed the immunoSEQ multiplex PCR reads into MiXCR, producing one record per CDR3 protein. The table has around 300,000 distinct CDR3 sequences, 89% seen once; the top ten hold around 0.18%. Overall study findings and caveats: The study recognized that its TCR sequencing and HLA analysis covered a relatively small number of individuals.

The sequencing sample was made of CD8+ T cells from PBMCs. The chain couples TRBV5-1 to TRBJ2-7; 9 bases map to TRBD2. The receptor comes from a human donor with multiple sclerosis. CDR3: CASLSGSYEQYF. CDR3 DNA: TGCGCCAGCCTTAGCGGGAGCTACGAGCAGTACTTC.